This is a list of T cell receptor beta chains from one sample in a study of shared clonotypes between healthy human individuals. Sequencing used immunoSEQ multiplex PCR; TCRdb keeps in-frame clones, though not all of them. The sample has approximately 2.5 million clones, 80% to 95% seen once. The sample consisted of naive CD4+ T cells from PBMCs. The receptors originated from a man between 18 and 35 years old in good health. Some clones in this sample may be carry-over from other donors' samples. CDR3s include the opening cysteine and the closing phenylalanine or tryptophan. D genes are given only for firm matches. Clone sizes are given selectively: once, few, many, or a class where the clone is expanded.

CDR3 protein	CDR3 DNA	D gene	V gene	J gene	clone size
CASRDNPNYGYTF	TGTGCCAGCCGGGACAACCCTAACTATGGCTACACCTTC	.	TRBV19	TRBJ1-2	.
CASSEIQAGTEAFF	TGTGCCAGCAGTGAAATTCAGGCGGGGACTGAAGCTTTCTTT	.	TRBV2	TRBJ1-1	few
CASSRQGENTEAFF	TGTGCCAGCTCACGACAGGGGGAGAACACTGAAGCTTTCTTT	TRBD1	TRBV18	TRBJ1-1	.
CASSTGQERYGYTF	TGTGCCAGTAGTACGGGACAGGAACGCTATGGCTACACCTTC	TRBD1	TRBV19	TRBJ1-2	.
CASSSIAGQRIANYGYTF	TGTGCCAGCAGCTCCATAGCCGGACAGAGGATAGCTAACTATGGCTACACCTTC	.	TRBV7-9	TRBJ1-2	.
CAWSVAEKLFF	TGTGCCTGGAGTGTAGCTGAAAAACTGTTTTTT	.	TRBV30	TRBJ1-4	.
CASSPPGKPYGYTF	TGTGCCAGCAGCCCACCCGGGAAACCATATGGCTACACCTTC	.	TRBV28	TRBJ1-2	.
CATRPAGIWAEAFF	TGTGCCACCAGACCGGCGGGGATTTGGGCTGAAGCTTTCTTT	.	TRBV28	TRBJ1-1	.
CASSLAPGGADTQYF	TGTGCCAGCAGCTTAGCTCCTGGAGGGGCAGATACGCAGTATTTT	.	TRBV11-2	TRBJ2-3	once
CAWMSRGREKLFF	TGTGCCTGGATGTCGAGGGGGAGGGAAAAACTGTTTTTT	.	TRBV30	TRBJ1-4	.
CASSLARGQGSGNTIYF	TGTGCCAGCAGCTTAGCGAGGGGACAGGGCTCTGGAAACACCATATATTTT	TRBD1	TRBV7-8	TRBJ1-3	.
CASSFAGLAGDSNTDTQYF	TGTGCCAGCAGTTTCGCGGGACTAGCGGGAGATAGTAACACAGATACGCAGTATTTT	TRBD2	TRBV27	TRBJ2-3	.
CASSLFGTSGRDTQYF	TGTGCCAGCAGCTTGTTTGGGACTAGCGGAAGGGATACGCAGTATTTT	TRBD2	TRBV5-4	TRBJ2-3	.
CASSLLHSSYEQYF	TGTGCCAGCAGTTTACTCCACAGCTCCTACGAGCAGTACTTC	.	TRBV28	TRBJ2-7	.
CASSNTPYGYTF	TGTGCCAGCAGTAACACACCCTATGGCTACACCTTC	.	TRBV28	TRBJ1-2	.
CASGLGSRENEQFF	TGTGCTAGTGGGCTCGGGAGCCGCGAGAATGAGCAGTTCTTC	.	TRBV12-5	TRBJ2-1	.
CASSPTSTGTYEQYF	TGTGCCAGCTCACCGACTTCAACTGGAACCTACGAGCAGTACTTC	.	TRBV18	TRBJ2-7	.
CASSYGSRNTEAFF	TGTGCCAGCAGTTACGGAAGCAGGAACACTGAAGCTTTCTTT	.	TRBV6-5	TRBJ1-1	once
CASSLITISDEQYF	TGTGCCAGCAGTTTAATAACTATTTCGGACGAGCAGTACTTC	.	TRBV28	TRBJ2-7	.
CASSLVGSQNGYTF	TGTGCCAGCAGCTTAGTTGGATCGCAAAATGGCTACACCTTC	.	TRBV7-9	TRBJ1-2	.
CASRVLGNTEAFF	TGTGCCAGTCGAGTTCTCGGGAACACTGAAGCTTTCTTT	.	TRBV2	TRBJ1-1	.
CASSFGGLGYGYTF	TGTGCCAGCAGTTTCGGGGGTTTGGGCTATGGCTACACCTTC	.	TRBV28	TRBJ1-2	.
CASSLQGTYGYTF	TGCGCCAGCAGCTTGCAGGGTACCTATGGCTACACCTTC	.	TRBV5-1	TRBJ1-2	.
CASSQTGGRQPQHF	TGCGCCAGCAGCCAAACAGGGGGCCGGCAGCCCCAGCATTTT	TRBD1	TRBV4-1	TRBJ1-5	few
CASSFGGSSVGYTF	TGTGCCAGCAGCTTCGGCGGATCATCCGTTGGCTACACCTTC	.	TRBV11-2	TRBJ1-2	.
CASSESSVGSDTQYF	TGTGCCAGCAGCGAGTCTAGCGTCGGTTCAGATACGCAGTATTTT	.	TRBV9	TRBJ2-3	.
CASSPVGSADEQFF	TGTGCCAGCAGCCCTGTAGGGTCCGCCGATGAGCAGTTCTTC	.	TRBV4-2	TRBJ2-1	.
CASSLSRTTDTQYF	TGTGCCAGCAGCTTATCGAGGACCACAGATACGCAGTATTTT	.	TRBV13	TRBJ2-3	.
CASSLASGRAHTQYF	TGTGCCAGCAGTTTGGCAAGCGGGAGGGCCCATACGCAGTATTTT	TRBD2	TRBV28	TRBJ2-3	.
CASSQELGRNTQYF	TGCGCCAGCAGCCAAGAGTTGGGCCGAAATACGCAGTATTTT	.	TRBV4-3	TRBJ2-3	.
CSAGQFNQPQHF	TGCAGCGCTGGACAGTTCAATCAGCCCCAGCATTTT	.	TRBV29-1	TRBJ1-5	few
CASSHLSDTDTQYF	TGTGCCAGCAGCCACCTGAGTGACACAGATACGCAGTATTTT	.	TRBV6-5	TRBJ2-3	.
CASSLGYPSYRELNSNTGELFF	TGTGCCAGCAGTTTAGGGTATCCCTCGTACCGGGAGCTCAATTCGAACACCGGGGAGCTGTTTTTT	.	TRBV28	TRBJ2-2	.
CASSQEQVSSYEQYF	TGCGCCAGCAGCCAAGAGCAGGTTAGCTCCTACGAGCAGTACTTC	.	TRBV4-3	TRBJ2-7	.
CASRQASYTEAFF	TGTGCCAGTAGACAGGCGAGTTACACTGAAGCTTTCTTT	.	TRBV19	TRBJ1-1	.
CASSPRVLSRETQYF	TGTGCCAGCAGCCCTCGGGTCCTATCAAGAGAGACCCAGTACTTC	.	TRBV7-8	TRBJ2-5	.
CASRGSGNTIYF	TGTGCCAGCCGCGGCTCTGGAAACACCATATATTTT	.	TRBV11-2	TRBJ1-3	.
CTGAGSSYEQYF	TGCACAGGTGCTGGCAGCTCCTACGAGCAGTACTTC	.	TRBV29-1	TRBJ2-7	.
CSVRTGNPYEQYF	TGCAGCGTCAGAACAGGGAATCCCTACGAGCAGTACTTC	.	TRBV29-1	TRBJ2-7	.
CASSLGGGTLPYEQYF	TGTGCCAGCAGCTTAGGGGGCGGGACTCTTCCCTACGAGCAGTACTTC	.	TRBV7-6	TRBJ2-7	.